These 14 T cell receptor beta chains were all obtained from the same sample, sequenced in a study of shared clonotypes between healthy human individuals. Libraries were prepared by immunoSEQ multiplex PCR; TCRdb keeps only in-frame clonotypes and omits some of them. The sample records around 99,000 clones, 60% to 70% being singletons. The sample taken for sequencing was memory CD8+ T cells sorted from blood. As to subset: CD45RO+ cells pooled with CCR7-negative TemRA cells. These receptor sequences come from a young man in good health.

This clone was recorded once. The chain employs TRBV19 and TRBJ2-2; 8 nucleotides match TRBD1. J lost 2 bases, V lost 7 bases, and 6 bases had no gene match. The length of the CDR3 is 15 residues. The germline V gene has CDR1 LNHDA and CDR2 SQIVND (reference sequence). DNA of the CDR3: TGTGCCAGTACTGGGACAGGATCTAACACCGGGGAGCTGTTTTTT. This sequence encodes CASTGTGSNTGELFF.

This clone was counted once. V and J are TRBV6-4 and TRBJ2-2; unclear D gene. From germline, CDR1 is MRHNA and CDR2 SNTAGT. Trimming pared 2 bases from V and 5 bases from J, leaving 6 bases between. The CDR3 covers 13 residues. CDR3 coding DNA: TGTGCCAGCAGTGACCGCAGTACCGGGGAGCTGTTTTTT. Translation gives CASSDRSTGELFF.

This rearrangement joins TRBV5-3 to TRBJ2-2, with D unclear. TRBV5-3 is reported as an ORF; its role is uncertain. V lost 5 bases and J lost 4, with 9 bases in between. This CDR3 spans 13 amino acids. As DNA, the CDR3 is TGTGCCAGAAGGTCAAAGGGCACCGGGGAGCTGTTTTTT. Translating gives CARRSKGTGELFF.

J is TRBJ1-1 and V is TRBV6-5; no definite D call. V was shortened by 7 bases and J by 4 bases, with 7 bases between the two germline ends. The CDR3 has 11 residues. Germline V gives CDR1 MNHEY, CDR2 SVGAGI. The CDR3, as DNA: TGTGCCAGCACCCAAGGCACTGAAGCTTTCTTT. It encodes CASTQGTEAFF.

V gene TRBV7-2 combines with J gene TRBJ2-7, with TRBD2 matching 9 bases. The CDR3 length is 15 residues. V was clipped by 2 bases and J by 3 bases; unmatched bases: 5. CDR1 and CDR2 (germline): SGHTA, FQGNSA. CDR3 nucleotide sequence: TGTGCCAGCAGCTTAACGTCTAGCGGGATCTACGAGCAGTACTTC. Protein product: CASSLTSSGIYEQYF. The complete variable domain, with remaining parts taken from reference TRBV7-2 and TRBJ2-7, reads GAGVSQSPSNKVTEKGKDVELRCDPISGHTALYWYRQSLGQGLEFLIYFQGNSAPDKSGLPSDRFSAERTGGSVSTLTIQRTQQEDSAVYLCASSLTSSGIYEQYFGPGTRLTVT.

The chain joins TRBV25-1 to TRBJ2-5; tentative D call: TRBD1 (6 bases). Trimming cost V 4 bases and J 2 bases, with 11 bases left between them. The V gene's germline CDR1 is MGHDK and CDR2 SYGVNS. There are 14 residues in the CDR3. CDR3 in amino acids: CASSGRTEQETQYF. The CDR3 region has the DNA TGTGCCAGCAGTGGTCGGACAGAGCAAGAGACCCAGTACTTC.

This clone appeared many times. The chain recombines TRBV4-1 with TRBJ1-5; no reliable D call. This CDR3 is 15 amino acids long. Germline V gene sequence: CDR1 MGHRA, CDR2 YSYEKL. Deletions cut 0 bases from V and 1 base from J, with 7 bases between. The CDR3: CASSQDGLSNQPQHF. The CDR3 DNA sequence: TGCGCCAGCAGCCAAGACGGCCTAAGCAATCAGCCCCAGCATTTT.

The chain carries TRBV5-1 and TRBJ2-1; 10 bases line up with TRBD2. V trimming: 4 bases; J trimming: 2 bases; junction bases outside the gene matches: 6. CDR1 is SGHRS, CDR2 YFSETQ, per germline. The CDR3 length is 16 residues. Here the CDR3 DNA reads TGCGCCAGCAGCCCGCTAGCGGGAGCTACCTACAATGAGCAGTTCTTC. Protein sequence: CASSPLAGATYNEQFF.

The CDR3 spells CASSMGAGVGLSEQYF. CDR3 DNA sequence: TGTGCCAGTAGTATGGGAGCGGGAGTGGGGTTATCCGAGCAGTACTTC. The chain has TRBV19 and TRBJ2-7; 8 nucleotides agree with TRBD2. Germline CDR1 reads LNHDA; CDR2 reads SQIVND (reference sequence). V lost 3 bases and J lost 6; bases outside the gene matches: 13. This CDR3 is built from 16 residues.

The CDR3 sequence: CASSLVRSSGGYSETQYF. CDR3 DNA sequence: TGTGCCAGCAGCTTAGTGCGCTCGTCGGGAGGGTATTCAGAGACCCAGTACTTC. The chain uses TRBV7-2 and TRBJ2-5, with 8 bases aligning to TRBD2. Trimming removed 1 base from V and 4 bases from J; junction bases left unmatched: 14. Looked up from germline, CDR1 is SGHTA and CDR2 is FQGNSA. The CDR3 contains 18 residues.

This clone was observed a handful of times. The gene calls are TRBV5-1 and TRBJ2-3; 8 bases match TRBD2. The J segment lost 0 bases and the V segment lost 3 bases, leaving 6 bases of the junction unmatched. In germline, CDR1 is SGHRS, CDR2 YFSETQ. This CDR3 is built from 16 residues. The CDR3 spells CASSSLAGRSTDTQYF. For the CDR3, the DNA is TGCGCCAGCAGCTCGTTAGCGGGAAGAAGCACAGATACGCAGTATTTT.

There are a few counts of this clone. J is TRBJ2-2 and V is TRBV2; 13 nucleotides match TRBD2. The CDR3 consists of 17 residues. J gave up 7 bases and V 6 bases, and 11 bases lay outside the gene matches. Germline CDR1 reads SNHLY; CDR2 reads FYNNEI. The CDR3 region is CASRKLAGGQKVGELFF. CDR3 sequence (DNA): TGTGCCAGCAGGAAACTAGCGGGAGGGCAAAAAGTCGGGGAGCTGTTTTTT. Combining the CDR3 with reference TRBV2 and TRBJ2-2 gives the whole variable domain EPEVTQTPSHQVTQMGQEVILRCVPISNHLYFYWYRQILGQKVEFLVSFYNNEISEKSEIFDDQFSVERPDGSNFTLKIRSTKLEDSAMYFCASRKLAGGQKVGELFFGEGSRLTVL.

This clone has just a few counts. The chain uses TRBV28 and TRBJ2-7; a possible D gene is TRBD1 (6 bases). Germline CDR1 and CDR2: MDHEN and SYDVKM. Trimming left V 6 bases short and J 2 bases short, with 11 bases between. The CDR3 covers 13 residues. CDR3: CASRGAETYEQYF. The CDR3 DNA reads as TGTGCCAGCAGGGGGGCCGAAACCTACGAGCAGTACTTC.

Here the CDR3 DNA reads TGCGCCAGCAGTTCGACAGGGAGAGAGTACGAGCAGTACTTC. This sequence encodes CASSSTGREYEQYF. The chain carries TRBV10-1 and TRBJ2-7, with 7 bases identical to TRBD1. CDR1 and CDR2 (germline): WNHNN, SYGVQD (reference sequence). The V and J ends lost 5 bases and 4 bases, in that order; junction bases with no gene match: 8. CDR3 length: 14 residues.